This T cell receptor beta chain was retrieved from a study of cytomegalovirus exposure and HLA in healthy donors listed by TCRdb under 2017. Concerning the study at large: According to an earlier analysis of a few hundred of the donors, about 179 million T cells yielded some 120 million unique TCR beta sequences and about 300 Gb of sequence data. About 310 gigabases of sequencing data and tens of millions of unique TCR sequences were included in an early release covering roughly 700 HLA-typed donors. Of the 398 genotyped donors, approximately 83% fell in the genetic ancestry cluster associated with self-reported Caucasian donors. The study was designed to test whether signatures of past pathogen exposure could be identified by cataloging public T cell receptors. The T cell repertoires of 700 or so subjects were profiled by immunosequencing and related to cytomegalovirus serostatus. In addition to the first cohort of hundreds of subjects, a separate validation cohort of about 120 different subjects was used. To predict cytomegalovirus infection status, the study brought together high-throughput TCR immunosequencing, statistical association of individual TCRs with disease status, and machine learning. To study patterns of TCR occurrence, a later analysis re-analyzed previously published TCR beta repertoires from several hundred donors and added high-resolution HLA genotyping. The later analysis used no new phenotypic data to find candidate immune exposures, relying instead on TCR beta sequences and their occurrence across donors. To decide whether each TCR beta V gene segment behaved as functional or pseudogenic, an earlier analysis of some 580 of the donors relied on high-throughput TCR beta sequencing. Alongside the repertoire data, information on donor age, sex, ethnicity and CMV serostatus was compiled. Genome-wide SNP genotypes for about 65% of the 666 donors were used in a later genetic analysis, which treated that subset as a discovery cohort. All discovery cohort repertoires had been generated on a single sequencing platform. HLA typing covered class I and class II loci at four-digit resolution. The number of typed donors differed by locus: about 629-640 for A, B, C, DRB1 and DQB1; about 520 for DQA1; approximately 610 for DPA1; and roughly 450 for DPB1. Because of strong linkage in the cohort, 4 to 6 DR-DQ haplotypes were treated as single units for association and clustering. Across around 400 genotyped donors of the cohort, an average of approximately 240,000 unique TCR beta nucleotide sequences per donor were sequenced, and roughly a sixth of those sequences were non-productive.

Notes on this clone: Its antigen is unknown. Per-base quality was not reported, and no clone a single base away is much larger than it.

The library was obtained by the immunoSEQ multiplex PCR assay. For the multiplex PCR, a mixture combining 60 forward primers for TCR Vbeta segments and 13 reverse primers for TCR Jbeta segments was used. A multiplex PCR assay on genomic DNA amplified the CDR3 region of rearranged TCR beta genes. On the Illumina HiSeq System, the amplified TCR beta libraries were sequenced as 87-base-pair reads. The authors' pipeline ran thus. Across the roughly 700 repertoires, a later analysis counted tens of millions of unique TCR beta chains, some 11 million of which were shared by at least two donors. Raw reads were error-corrected and collapsed into unique sequences with a nearest-neighbor algorithm that merged closely related sequences to remove PCR and sequencing errors. To assign V, D and J gene segments, CDR3 sequences were aligned to IMGT reference sequences. For a sequence to be retained, at least a six-nucleotide match to both a V gene segment and a J gene segment was required. A rearrangement counted as productive if the CDR3 had no stop codons and remained in frame with V and J, and every other rearrangement counted as non-productive. CDR3 was defined by IMGT convention, running from the second conserved V-encoded cysteine to the conserved J-encoded phenylalanine. The earlier analysis of some 600 of the donors excluded sequences that lacked an unambiguous match to a single V gene segment. An earlier analysis of approximately 590 of the donors classified V segments as functional when productive rearrangements were above 56.7% and as segregating when the standard deviation between donors was above 5%. To diagnose cytomegalovirus status from the catalog of TCR beta chain sequences, a statistical classification framework was built. In a later analysis, V and J genes were assigned by comparing TCR nucleotide sequences against IMGT/GENE-DB human TR gene sequences. A later analysis assigned CDR3 sequences and most-parsimonious VDJ recombination scenarios with the TCRdist pipeline. In a later analysis, each TCR beta chain was defined by its CDR3 amino acid sequence together with its V-gene family, and reads without a unique V-gene family were excluded. A later analysis removed several hundred highly shared, low-generation-probability nucleotide sequences to deal with suspected cross-contamination and a sequencing artifact. For each public chain, a later analysis derived a clonal expansion index from normalized ranks of inferred template counts within each repertoire. A later analysis computed generation probabilities with a VDJ recombination model fitted to out-of-frame rearrangements, and checked the results against IGoR. Hypergeometric tests were used in a later analysis to score TCR-TCR, TCR-HLA and TCR-CMV co-occurrence, with a repertoire-size bias correction applied to the TCR pairs. To estimate false discovery rates, a later analysis permuted the HLA or CMV assignments 20 times. In a later analysis, co-occurring TCRs were grouped with DBSCAN, and TCRdist sequence similarity was added when clustering was performed within HLA-allele-positive subsets. For co-occurrence clustering, repertoires with fewer than 30,000 or more than 120,000 public chains were excluded, along with 4 to 6 repertoires with anomalous nucleotide sharing. TCRdb carries this immuneACCESS record with in-frame sequences only. Its versions omit some clonotypes, under half of them owing to an unresolved V gene in the studies checked, with the rest unexplained. V and J calls and clone size are copied from that table; D and trimming were computed from the DNA. For this sample the table gives about 140,000 clones, of which more than 75% were detected only once. In total, the top ten clones hold about 3.1% of the sample.

The CDR1 and CDR2 encoded by the germline V gene are LGHNA and YSLEER. At the junction V is shortened by 4 bases and J by 8 bases; bases outside the gene matches: 13. Including cysteine and phenylalanine, the CDR3 has 16 amino acids. CDR3 DNA only is kept here, 48 bases in frame from base 1. The cohort was made up of approximately 670 healthy bone marrow donors. At the time of sampling, every cohort member was nominally healthy, though immune exposures that went unrecorded were likely present. The donor tested CMV seronegative, placing the donor among the 350 or so seronegative members of the cohort. A peripheral blood sample was provided by each donor, and peripheral blood mononuclear cells were used for TCR beta sequencing. Genomic DNA extraction from the blood cell samples was performed with the Qiagen DNeasy Blood Extraction Kit. Paper-wide results and their limitations: At a false discovery rate of 0.05, a later analysis linked about 16,000 TCR beta sequences to specific HLA alleles. Three of the identified cytomegalovirus-associated TCR beta chains were confirmed in vitro to be specific for cytomegalovirus antigens. A later analysis found that most CMV-associated TCR beta chains appeared HLA-restricted, with HLA associations seemingly driven largely by CMV exposure. A group of highly shared sequence variants was considered likely to be a technical artifact of the sequencing pipeline. Assigning TCR associations to individual alleles was difficult when HLA alleles, especially DR and DQ, strongly co-occurred. A further reported finding was that TCR beta sequences accurately predicted the HLA-A and HLA-B alleles for most subjects in the first cohort. Because HLA typing was unavailable for some donors at each locus, only the typed subset was used in association tests. The earlier analysis of 450 to 700 of the donors excluded some 16 rarely observed V segments, including chromosome 9 orphons, because counts were too low. According to a later genetic analysis, donors in an Asian-associated ancestry cluster had fewer N-insertions in productive TCRs than the roughly 660-donor mean. Roughly uniform sequencing depth across donors was assumed in presence/absence analyses, although this assumption may not hold. Across donors, most TCR sequences were observed very rarely, whereas some public TCRs were present in many individuals. Cytomegalovirus status was reported to be diagnosed by the classifier with high specificity and sensitivity in both the original and validation cohorts. A total of roughly 160 TCR beta chains were listed by the study as associated with cytomegalovirus. A later analysis reported that several top co-occurrence clusters appeared linked to parvovirus B19, influenza, CMV and Epstein-Barr virus. According to a later analysis, TCR association rates differed among HLA loci, with DRB1 alleles showing the most associated TCRs and HLA-C alleles showing the fewest. A later analysis found that HLA-associated TCR beta chains were more clonally expanded and had lower generation probabilities than equally common non-associated chains. This cohort had only TCR beta chains sequenced, and the lack of alpha or paired-chain data limited which features could be detected. Because the 87-base-pair reads could not distinguish some IMGT-functional V segments, including TRBV6-2 and TRBV6-3, those segments were excluded. In a later genetic analysis, a missense DCLRE1C variant was associated with V-gene and J-gene trimming of TCR beta chains, and the association was replicated in an independent cohort. In an earlier analysis of around 600 of the donors, most TCR beta V segments appeared in productive rearrangements about 87% or about 30% of the time, broadly matching IMGT annotations. The authors suggested that the approach could potentially be generalized to other disease states and immunological phenotypes. Linkage disequilibrium might explain the correlated functional status among segregating V segments, but an unknown experimental factor could not be excluded. The only immune exposure information available for the cohort was CMV serostatus.

The sequencing input was PBMCs. Here the chain combines TRBV4-3 and TRBJ2-3; the junction holds 9 bases that match TRBD1. This TCR was sampled from a female donor in good health and CMV-seronegative. The DNA sequence is given as TGCGCCAGCAGCCGAAGGGGGACAGGGACCCTGGGTACGCAGTATTTT. This translates into CASSRRGTGTLGTQYF.